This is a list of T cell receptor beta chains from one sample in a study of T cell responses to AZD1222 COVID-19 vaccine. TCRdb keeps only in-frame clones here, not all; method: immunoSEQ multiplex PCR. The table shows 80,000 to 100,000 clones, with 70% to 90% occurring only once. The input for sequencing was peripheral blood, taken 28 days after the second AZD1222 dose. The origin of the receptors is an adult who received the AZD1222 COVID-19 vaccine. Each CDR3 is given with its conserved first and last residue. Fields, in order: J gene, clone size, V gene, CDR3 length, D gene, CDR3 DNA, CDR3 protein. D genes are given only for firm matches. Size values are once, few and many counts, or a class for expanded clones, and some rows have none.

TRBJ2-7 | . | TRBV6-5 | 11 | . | TGTGCCAGCAGCCGGGGAGGCGAGCAGTACTTC | CASSRGGEQYF
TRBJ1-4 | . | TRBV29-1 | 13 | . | TGCAGCGTTCGGGGTGGGAGAGGTGAAAAACTGTTTTTT | CSVRGGRGEKLFF
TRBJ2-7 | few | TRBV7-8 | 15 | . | TGTGCCAGCAGCTTACCCCGGGACCGACTCTACGAGCAGTACTTC | CASSLPRDRLYEQYF
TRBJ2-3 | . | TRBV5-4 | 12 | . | TGTGCCAGCAGTCCCAGCACAGATACGCAGTATTTT | CASSPSTDTQYF
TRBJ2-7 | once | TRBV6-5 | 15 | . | TGTGCCAGCAGTACGGGCGGCTGGGGGATCCAGGAGCAGTACTTC | CASSTGGWGIQEQYF
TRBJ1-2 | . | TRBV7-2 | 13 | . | TGTGCCAGCAAAACAAACGGGGGCTTTGGCTACACCTTC | CASKTNGGFGYTF
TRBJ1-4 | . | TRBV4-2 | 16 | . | TGTGCCAGCAGCCAAGAACCCAGGTGGGGTGATGAAAAACTGTTTTTT | CASSQEPRWGDEKLFF
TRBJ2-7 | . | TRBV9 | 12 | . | TGTGCCAGCAGCGCTCGGGGGTACGAGCAGTACTTC | CASSARGYEQYF
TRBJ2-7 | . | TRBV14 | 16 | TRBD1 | TGTGCCAGCAGCTCCTCTATCGGGACAGGGACCTACGAGCAGTACTTC | CASSSSIGTGTYEQYF
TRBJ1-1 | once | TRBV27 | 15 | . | TGTGCCAGCAGTTTGACCAGGGCATGGGACACTGAAGCTTTCTTT | CASSLTRAWDTEAFF
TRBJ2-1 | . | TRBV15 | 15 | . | TGTGCCACCAGCAGAGACCGCGGGGCTTACAATGAGCAGTTCTTC | CATSRDRGAYNEQFF
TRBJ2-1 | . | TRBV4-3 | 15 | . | TGCGCCAGCAGCCAAGAGCAGCAGATGTACAATGAGCAGTTCTTC | CASSQEQQMYNEQFF
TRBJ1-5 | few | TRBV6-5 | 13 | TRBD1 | TGTGCCAGCTCAACAGGGGGCGGTCAGCCCCAGCATTTT | CASSTGGGQPQHF
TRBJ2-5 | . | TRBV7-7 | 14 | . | TGTGCTAGCAGCCCAGGGACAAATAAAGAGACCCAGTACTTC | CASSPGTNKETQYF
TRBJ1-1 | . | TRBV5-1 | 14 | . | TGCGCCAGCAGCTTGGAACAGCAGAACACTGAAGCTTTCTTT | CASSLEQQNTEAFF
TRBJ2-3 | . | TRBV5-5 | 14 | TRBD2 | TGTGCCAGCAGCCAGGGACTAGGCACAGATACGCAGTATTTT | CASSQGLGTDTQYF
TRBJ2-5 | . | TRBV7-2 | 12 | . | TGTGCCAGCAGCCTAGACGACGGGACCCAGTACTTC | CASSLDDGTQYF
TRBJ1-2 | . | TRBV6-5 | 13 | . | TGTGCCAGCAGTCAGGGCGCTAACTATGGCTACACCTTC | CASSQGANYGYTF
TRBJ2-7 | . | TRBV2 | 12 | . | TGTGCCAGCAGTCTAAACTCCTACGAGCAGTACTTC | CASSLNSYEQYF
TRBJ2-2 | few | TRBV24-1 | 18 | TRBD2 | TGTGCCACCAGTGAATGGGGGACTAGCGGGGCGGAGACCGGGGAGCTGTTTTTT | CATSEWGTSGAETGELFF
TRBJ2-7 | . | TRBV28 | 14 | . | TGTGCCAGCAGTATAGACTCGTCCGCGTACGAGCAGTACTTC | CASSIDSSAYEQYF
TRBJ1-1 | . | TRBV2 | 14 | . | TGTGCCAGCAGCGCGGACATAATGAACACTGAAGCTTTCTTT | CASSADIMNTEAFF
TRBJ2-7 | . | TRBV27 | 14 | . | TGTGCCAGCAGTCCACGGATCGGTCCCTACGAGCAGTACTTC | CASSPRIGPYEQYF
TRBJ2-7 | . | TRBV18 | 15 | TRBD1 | TGTGCCAGCTCACCGCTTGGGACAGGGGTAAACGAGCAGTACTTC | CASSPLGTGVNEQYF
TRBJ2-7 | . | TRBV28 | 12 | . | TGTGCCAGCAGTCTCCCTTATTACGAGCAGTACTTC | CASSLPYYEQYF
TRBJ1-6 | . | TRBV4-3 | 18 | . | TGCGCCAGCAGCCAAGTAGGCGGGTCGAGCTCCTATAATTCACCCCTCCACTTT | CASSQVGGSSSYNSPLHF
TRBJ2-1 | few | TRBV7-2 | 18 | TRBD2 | TGTGCCAGCAGCCCCCGGGGGGGTGGGGGGCCAGCCTACAATGAGCAGTTCTTC | CASSPRGGGGPAYNEQFF
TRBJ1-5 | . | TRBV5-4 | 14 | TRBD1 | TGTGCCAGCAGCTTAACAGGGGGCAATCAGCCCCAGCATTTT | CASSLTGGNQPQHF
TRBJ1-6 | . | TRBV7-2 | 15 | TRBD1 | TGTGCCAGCAGTTATGCAGGGGGGAAAGATTCACCCCTCCACTTT | CASSYAGGKDSPLHF
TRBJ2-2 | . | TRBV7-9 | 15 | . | TGTGCCAGCAGCCGAGACAGGAGGAACACCGGGGAGCTGTTTTTT | CASSRDRRNTGELFF
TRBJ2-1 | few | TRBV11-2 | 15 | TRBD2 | TGTGCCAGCAGCTTAGATCAGCGGGGGATTTATGAGCAGTTCTTC | CASSLDQRGIYEQFF
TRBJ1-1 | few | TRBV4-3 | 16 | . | TGCGCCAGCAGCCAAGAGTTCACCAACATGAACACTGAAGCTTTCTTT | CASSQEFTNMNTEAFF
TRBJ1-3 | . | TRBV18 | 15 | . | TGTGCCAGCTCCCCGAGTGAGGTCTCTGGAAACACCATATATTTT | CASSPSEVSGNTIYF
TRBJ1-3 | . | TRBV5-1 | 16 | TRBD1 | TGCGCCAGCAGCCTCACCTCCGGGACAGGGCGAAACACCATATATTTT | CASSLTSGTGRNTIYF
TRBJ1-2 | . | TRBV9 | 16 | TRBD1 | TGTGCCAGCAGCGTAGGCGGGACAGCATCTAACTATGGCTACACCTTC | CASSVGGTASNYGYTF
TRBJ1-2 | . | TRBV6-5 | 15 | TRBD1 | TGTGCCAGCAGACGACCTTCGACAGGGGATAGTGGCTACACCTTC | CASRRPSTGDSGYTF
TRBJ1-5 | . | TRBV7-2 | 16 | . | TGTGCCAGCAGCTTAGCAACGCACTATAGCAATCAGCCCCAGCATTTT | CASSLATHYSNQPQHF
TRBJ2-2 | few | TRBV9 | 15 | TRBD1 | TGTGCCAGCAGCCGGGAGGACAGGGGAGGCGGGGAGCTGTTTTTT | CASSREDRGGGELFF
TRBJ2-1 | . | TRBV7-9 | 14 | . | TGTGCCAGCAGCTTAGTCAGCGAATACAATGAGCAGTTCTTC | CASSLVSEYNEQFF
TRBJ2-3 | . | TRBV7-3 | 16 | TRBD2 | TGTGCCAGCAGCTCCAGAGGACTAGCGGGGGAAGATACGCAGTATTTT | CASSSRGLAGEDTQYF
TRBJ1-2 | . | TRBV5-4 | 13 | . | TGTGCCAGCGCCCCGGATGGAATCTATGGCTACACCTTC | CASAPDGIYGYTF
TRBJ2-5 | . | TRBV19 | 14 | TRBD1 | TGTGCCAGTAGTATCCAGGGGGCGAAAGAGACCCAGTACTTC | CASSIQGAKETQYF
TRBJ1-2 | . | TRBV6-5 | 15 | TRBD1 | TGTGCCAGCAGGTCCTCCTTGACAGGGAACTATGGCTACACCTTC | CASRSSLTGNYGYTF
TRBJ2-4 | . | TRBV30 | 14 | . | TGTGCCTGGAGTGGACTTCTAGCCAAAAACATTCAGTACTTC | CAWSGLLAKNIQYF
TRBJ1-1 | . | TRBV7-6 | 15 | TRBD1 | TGTGCCAGCAGCGCCTCCGGGACAGCAAACACTGAAGCTTTCTTT | CASSASGTANTEAFF
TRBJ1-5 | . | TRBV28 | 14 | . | TGTGCCAGCAGTTTGAGGGGTTTTGGTCAGCCCCAGCATTTT | CASSLRGFGQPQHF
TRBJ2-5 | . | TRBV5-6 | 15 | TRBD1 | TGTGCCAGCAGCTTGGGGACAGGGGGAAGGGAGACCCAGTACTTC | CASSLGTGGRETQYF
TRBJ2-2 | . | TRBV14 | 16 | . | TGTGCCAGCAGCCGCTTACCAACAGTCACCCCTGGGGAGCTGTTTTTT | CASSRLPTVTPGELFF
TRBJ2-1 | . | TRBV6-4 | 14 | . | TGTGCCAGCAGTGACTCTGGGACCTCCGATGAGCAGTTCTTC | CASSDSGTSDEQFF
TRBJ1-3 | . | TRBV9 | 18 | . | TGTGCCAGCAGCGTGGGGGGTGGGCAGGAAAGCTCTGGAAACACCATATATTTT | CASSVGGGQESSGNTIYF